These 10 T cell receptor beta chains were sequenced from one sample in a study of OX40 agonist ivuxolimab in advanced cancers. The method behind the library was the immunoSEQ multiplex PCR assay. In its TCRdb copy, this immuneACCESS table keeps in-frame sequences only and misses some clones. Where compared with another copy, unresolved V genes explain less than half of these, and the others have no known cause. The sample table lists 60,000 to 100,000 clones, about 87% of them with a count of one. The top ten clones comprise about 0.57% of the sample. The sample was CD4+ or CD8+ T cells sorted from blood, taken in a trial of the OX40 agonist ivuxolimab. These receptor sequences come from an adult with an advanced solid tumor such as melanoma, head and neck, liver or kidney cancer.

The gene calls are TRBV5-1 and TRBJ1-1, with 9 bases that match TRBD1. This CDR3 is built from 17 residues. V lost 0 bases to trimming and J lost 1 base; unmatched junction nucleotides: 7. Germline V CDR1 and CDR2: SGHRS, YFSETQ. In nucleotides, the CDR3 is TGCGCCAGCAGCTTGGACGGTACAGGGGGCAAGAACACTGAAGCTTTCTTT. Translating gives CASSLDGTGGKNTEAFF.

The rearrangement uses TRBV5-1 and TRBJ2-7; 9 nucleotides line up with TRBD2. The CDR3 is 14 residues long. V trimming: 0 bases; J trimming: 7 bases; junction bases outside the gene matches: 5. The germline V gene encodes CDR1 SGHRS and CDR2 YFSETQ. CDR3: CASSLDSGRDEQYF. CDR3 DNA: TGCGCCAGCAGCTTGGATAGCGGGAGAGATGAGCAGTACTTC.

The chain has TRBV4-3 and TRBJ1-3, with D possibly matching TRBD1 (6 bases). The V end lost 4 bases, the J end lost 0 bases, and 10 bases lay between the germline ends. Germline CDR1 is LGHNA and CDR2 is YSLEER. The CDR3 length is 15 residues. The DNA of the CDR3 is TGCGCCAGCAGCCTGAGGGGGGCCTCTGGAAACACCATATATTTT. Translated: CASSLRGASGNTIYF.

On this clone itself: The same CDR3 can be traced to other DNA sequences in this sample. The chain recombines TRBV5-1 with TRBJ2-2; D gene uncertain. V dropped 0 bases and J dropped 0 bases, with 6 bases sitting between them. This CDR3 contains 15 residues. The germline CDR1 and CDR2 sequences are SGHRS and YFSETQ. The CDR3 bases are TGCGCCAGCAGCTTGGGCGCAGCGAACACCGGGGAGCTGTTTTTT. Residues: CASSLGAANTGELFF.

The chain uses TRBV7-2 and TRBJ1-2; 8 positions agree with TRBD1. J lost 8 bases, V lost 7 bases, and 15 bases had no gene match. The CDR3 totals 15 residues. Germline CDR1 is SGHTA and CDR2 is FQGNSA. CDR3 loop: CASTPGSQGAWGYTF. The DNA for the CDR3 is TGTGCCAGCACCCCTGGTAGTCAGGGGGCGTGGGGCTACACCTTC.

V and J are TRBV2 and TRBJ2-6; D is ambiguous. The V gene lost 2 bases and the J gene lost 2 bases, with 7 bases spanning the gap. Looked up from germline, CDR1 is SNHLY and CDR2 is FYNNEI. This CDR3 contains 15 residues. The CDR3 protein is CASSEQVAGANVLTF. The CDR3 DNA follows: TGTGCCAGCAGTGAACAGGTTGCTGGGGCCAACGTCCTGACTTTC.

J is TRBJ1-2 and V is TRBV28; no definite D call. CDR3 length: 11 amino acids. Trimming took off 8 bases at V and 2 bases at J, with 6 bases between the two ends. Germline values: CDR1 MDHEN, CDR2 SYDVKM. The CDR3 nucleotides read TGTGCCAGCGCACAGAACTATGGCTACACCTTC. Amino acids: CASAQNYGYTF.

The chain combines TRBV18 with TRBJ1-1; 9 bases agree with TRBD1. V lost 4 bases to trimming and J lost 3 bases; unmatched junction nucleotides: 9. This CDR3 has 16 residues. Germline CDR1 KGHSH, CDR2 LQKENI. CDR3 coding DNA: TGTGCCAGCTCACTCTTTTCTAGACAGGGGGACACTGAAGCTTTCTTT. This sequence encodes CASSLFSRQGDTEAFF.

Only one count was recorded for this clone. J is TRBJ1-2 and V is TRBV5-1; 10 bases agree with TRBD1. The CDR3 spans 14 residues. Germline CDR1 is SGHRS and CDR2 is YFSETQ. The V gene end was trimmed by 4 bases and the J gene end by 5 bases; junction bases not matched to a gene: 5. The CDR3 protein is CASSSGTGDYGYTF. The CDR3 region has the DNA TGCGCCAGCAGCAGCGGGACAGGGGATTATGGCTACACCTTC.

The chain links TRBV7-2 to TRBJ2-3; 8 bases fit TRBD2. The CDR3 is made up of 14 amino acids. Germline trimming cut 4 bases from V and 4 bases from J; bases unmatched to any gene: 4. Germline loops: CDR1 SGHTA, CDR2 FQGNSA. The CDR3 DNA sequence: TGTGCCAGCAGCTCCGGACTAGCCCCAGATACGCAGTATTTT. Translation gives CASSSGLAPDTQYF.